This entry describes one T cell receptor beta chain. The antigen is undetermined. The data were taken from a study of beta chain features in type 1 diabetes. Study-level findings and limits: Shorter TCRB CDR3s, moderately but significantly so, marked every one of the four CD4+ subsets in Type 1 diabetes patients.

Trimming left V 0 bases short and J 7 bases short, with 10 bases between. Germline CDR1 SEHNR, CDR2 FQNEAQ (reference sequence). This CDR3 has 14 amino acids. Expressed TCRB transcripts were sequenced because the isolated RNA had all been reverse transcribed beforehand. Libraries were prepared by immunoSEQ multiplex PCR; TCRdb keeps only in-frame clonotypes and omits some of them. This sample has about 160,000 clones, with 63% found just once. The TCR sequence derives from a man between 25 and 39 years old with type 1 diabetes. This chain connects TRBV7-9 to TRBJ2-4; no clear D. The sequenced sample consisted of naive CD4+ T cells from blood. The CDR3 DNA reads as TGTGCCAGCAGCTTAGCAGTAGCCTGGAACATTCAGTACTTC. Protein sequence: CASSLAVAWNIQYF.